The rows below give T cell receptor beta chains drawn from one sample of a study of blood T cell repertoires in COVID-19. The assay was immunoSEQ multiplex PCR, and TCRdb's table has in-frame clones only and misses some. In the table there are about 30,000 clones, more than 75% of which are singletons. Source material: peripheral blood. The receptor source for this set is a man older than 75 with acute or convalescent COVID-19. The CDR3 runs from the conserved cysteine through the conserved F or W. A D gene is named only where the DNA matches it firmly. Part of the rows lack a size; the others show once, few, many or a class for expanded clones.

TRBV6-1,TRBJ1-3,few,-,TGTGCCAGCAGTGAAGTATGGAGACAGTCCTCTGGAAACACCATATATTTT,CASSEVWRQSSGNTIYF
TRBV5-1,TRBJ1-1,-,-,TGCGCCAGCAGCAATTCCGGGACACCTAACACTGAAGCTTTCTTT,CASSNSGTPNTEAFF
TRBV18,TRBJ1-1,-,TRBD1,TGTGCCAGCTCACAACAGGGGGGCACTGAAGCTTTCTTT,CASSQQGGTEAFF
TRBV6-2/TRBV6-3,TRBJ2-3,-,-,TGTGCCAGCAGTTACCAAGAGAGCACAGATACGCAGTATTTT,CASSYQESTDTQYF
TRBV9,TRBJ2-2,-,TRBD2,TGTGCCAGCAGCTCCGGACTAGCGGGAGCAGGTCGTGACACCGGGGAGCTGTTTTTT,CASSSGLAGAGRDTGELFF
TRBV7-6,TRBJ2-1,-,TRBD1,TGTGCCAGCAGCTTTTCGCGGGACAGGTACAATGAGCAGTTCTTC,CASSFSRDRYNEQFF
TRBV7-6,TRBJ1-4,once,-,TGTGCCAGCAGGAACCCGTACCAGACTCAAGCACGGGAAAAACTGTTTTTT,CASRNPYQTQAREKLFF
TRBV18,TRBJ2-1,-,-,TGTGCCAGCTCACCGACTACAGGGAACAATGAGCAGTTCTTC,CASSPTTGNNEQFF
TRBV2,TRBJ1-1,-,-,TGTGCCAGCGCCCCCAGGGCTGAAGCTTTCTTT,CASAPRAEAFF
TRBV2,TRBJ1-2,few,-,TGTGCCAGCGGGCCACAGGAGAACTATGGCTACACCTTC,CASGPQENYGYTF
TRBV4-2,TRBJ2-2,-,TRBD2,TGTGCCAGCAGCCAGCGGACTAGCGGGGGTTCCTTGAACACCGGGGAGCTGTTTTTT,CASSQRTSGGSLNTGELFF
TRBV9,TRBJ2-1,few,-,TGTGCCAGCAGCGCAAGCGGAATCGATGAGCAGTTCTTC,CASSASGIDEQFF
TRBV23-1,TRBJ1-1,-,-,TGCGCCAGCAGTCAATGCGGGGTCACTGGGAGAGAAGCTTTCTTT,CASSQCGVTGREAFF
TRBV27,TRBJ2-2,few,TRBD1,TGTGCCAGCAGTATCCAGGACAGGTCAGGATGGAACACCGGGGAGCTGTTTTTT,CASSIQDRSGWNTGELFF
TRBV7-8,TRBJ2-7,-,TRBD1,TGTGCCAGCAGCCGAGCGTCCCGGGACAGGGGGGGTTATGAGCAGTACTTC,CASSRASRDRGGYEQYF
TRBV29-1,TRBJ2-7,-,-,TGCAGCGCCCGTTGGGGGCGGGAGCAGTACTTC,CSARWGREQYF
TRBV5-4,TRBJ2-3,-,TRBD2,TGTGCCAGCACGCCGCGGGAGGGATCCACAGATACGCAGTATTTT,CASTPREGSTDTQYF
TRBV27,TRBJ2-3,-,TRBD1,TGTGCCAGCACCCCGGGACAGGGGAAAGTCACAGATACGCAGTATTTT,CASTPGQGKVTDTQYF
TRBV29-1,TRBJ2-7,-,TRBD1,TGCAGCGTTGAGGCAGGGGGCGGCGAGCAGTACTTC,CSVEAGGGEQYF
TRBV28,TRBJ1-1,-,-,TGTGCCAGCAGTTTATCGGGGGGCCCGAGGACCGCTGAAGCTTTCTTT,CASSLSGGPRTAEAFF
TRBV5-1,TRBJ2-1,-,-,TGCGCCAGCCAGCCGGGGACTTCATACAATGAGCAGTTCTTC,CASQPGTSYNEQFF
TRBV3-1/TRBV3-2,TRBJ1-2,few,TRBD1,TGTGCCAGCAGCCAATCACAGGGGATTAAGAACTATGGCTACACCTTC,CASSQSQGIKNYGYTF
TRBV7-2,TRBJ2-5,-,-,TGTGCCAGCAGCTCGCCCCCGGGGGAGACCCAGTACTTC,CASSSPPGETQYF
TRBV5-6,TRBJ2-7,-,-,TGTGCCAGCAGCCTGACAGCCCGGGACGAGCAGTACTTC,CASSLTARDEQYF
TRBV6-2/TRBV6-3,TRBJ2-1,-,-,TGTGCCAGCAGTTCCCCGACAACAAAAGGATCGCAGTTCTTC,CASSSPTTKGSQFF
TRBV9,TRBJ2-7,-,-,TGTGCCAGCAGCACACTAGACAGGACGAGCTCCTACGAGCAGTACTTC,CASSTLDRTSSYEQYF
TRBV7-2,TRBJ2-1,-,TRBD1,TGTGCCAGCAGCTCAGGGGGTCCCGCAACGGGTGAGCAGTTCTTC,CASSSGGPATGEQFF
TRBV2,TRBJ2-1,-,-,TGTGCCAGCAGGACTAACAATGAGCAGTTCTTC,CASRTNNEQFF
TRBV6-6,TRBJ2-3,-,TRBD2,TGTGCCAGCAGCACCCGGACTAGCGGAGATACGCAGTATTTT,CASSTRTSGDTQYF
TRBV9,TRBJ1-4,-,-,TGTGCCAGCAGCGTAGCGCAGGGTGGTGAAAAACTGTTTTTT,CASSVAQGGEKLFF
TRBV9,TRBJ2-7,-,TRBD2,TGTGCCAGCAGCGCCGGATCCGGGACTAGCTTCTACGAGCAGTACTTC,CASSAGSGTSFYEQYF
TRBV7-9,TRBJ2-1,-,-,TGTGCCAGCAGCTCTTGGGACTCCCTCGTTGAGCAGTTCTTC,CASSSWDSLVEQFF
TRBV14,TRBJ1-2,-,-,TGTGCCAGCAGCCAAGAATCCGCGGGGGCGGGCGGCTACACCTTC,CASSQESAGAGGYTF
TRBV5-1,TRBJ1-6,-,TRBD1,TGCGCCAGCAGAGGGACAGACGGAAATTCACCCCTCCACTTT,CASRGTDGNSPLHF
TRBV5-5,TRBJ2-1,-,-,TGTGCCAGCAGCTCAGGGGAGCAGTTCTTC,CASSSGEQFF
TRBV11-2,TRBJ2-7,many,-,TGTGCCAGCAGCGGAGGGGGGGGACACTACGAGCAGTACTTC,CASSGGGGHYEQYF
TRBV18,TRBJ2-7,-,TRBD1,TGTGCCAGCTCACCAGGGACAGGGTGGTACGAGCAGTACTTC,CASSPGTGWYEQYF
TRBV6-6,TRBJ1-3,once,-,TGTGCCAGCAGTCAACAGGGTTTACCTGGAAACACCATATATTTT,CASSQQGLPGNTIYF
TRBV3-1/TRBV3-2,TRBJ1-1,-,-,TGTGCCAGCAGCCTGCGTAGTGCTGAAGCTTTCTTT,CASSLRSAEAFF
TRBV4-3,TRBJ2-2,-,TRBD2,TGCGCCAGCAGCCAAGTCCACGGGGGGGCCGGGGCCGGGGAGCTGTTTTTT,CASSQVHGGAGAGELFF
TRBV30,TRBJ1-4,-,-,TGTGCCTGGAGTGAGGGGGACATAGCAACTAATGAAAAACTGTTTTTT,CAWSEGDIATNEKLFF
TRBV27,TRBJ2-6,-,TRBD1,TGTGCCAGCAGTTCGACGCCCGACAGGGCTGGGGCCAACGTCCTGACTTTC,CASSSTPDRAGANVLTF